Reported below is one TCR beta chain. The data were obtained in a study of blood T cell repertoires in COVID-19. Generated by immunoSEQ multiplex PCR, the TCRdb table keeps only in-frame clones and is missing some. The sample has around 100,000 clones, about 85% seen once. This clonotype was sampled from a human donor in a cohort sampled during active COVID-19. Sequenced: peripheral blood.

CDR3: CASSFKDRGNNQPQHF. CDR3 bases: TGTGCCAGCAGCTTCAAGGACAGGGGGAACAATCAGCCCCAGCATTTT. The V call is TRBV7-8, the J call TRBJ1-5, with TRBD1 matching over 10 bases. V trimming: 3 bases; J trimming: 3 bases; junction bases outside the gene matches: 5. The CDR3 runs 16 residues. Germline assignment: CDR1 SGHVS and CDR2 FQNEAQ.